Below are 4 T cell receptor beta chains sequenced from a single sample in a study of T cell repertoires in cytomegalovirus infection (dated by TCRdb to between 2019 and 2020). The sequencer was an Illumina HiSeq 1500. Using fastp trimming at Q25 and MiXCR clonotype assembly, TCRdb reanalyzed the public sequencing data and kept in-frame beta chains. When rows share a CDR3 protein, they turn into one entry using the most common DNA and genes. The sample yields 200,000 to 300,000 distinct CDR3 sequences; about 13% were counted once. Roughly 8.9% of the sample goes to the ten largest clones. The sequencing sample was made of PBMCs. These receptors were obtained from a human donor in good health (CMV status not recorded). Some clones in this sample may be carry-over from other donors' samples.

V usage is TRBV5-8 and J usage is TRBJ1-5; D remains unclear. The germline V gene encodes CDR1 SGHTS and CDR2 YDEGEE. This CDR3 region has 14 residues. Trimming removed 1 base at V and 11 bases at J, with 16 bases between. In DNA form, the CDR3 reads TGTGCCAGCAGCTTGAAGCGGACGCTCGGGGCCCAGCATTTT. Translation gives CASSLKRTLGAQHF.

The chain uses TRBV7-2 and TRBJ1-4, with no clear D. Germline CDR1 SGHTA, CDR2 FQGNSA. This CDR3 contains 12 residues. V gave up 1 base and J gave up 10 bases, with 7 bases separating them. In DNA form, the CDR3 reads TGTGCCAGCAGCTTAGGGGGTGGAAAACTGTTTTTT. Amino acids: CASSLGGGKLFF. Using reference TRBV7-2 and TRBJ1-4 for the parts outside the CDR3, the full variable domain is GAGVSQSPSNKVTEKGKDVELRCDPISGHTALYWYRQSLGQGLEFLIYFQGNSAPDKSGLPSDRFSAERTGGSVSTLTIQRTQQEDSAVYLCASSLGGGKLFFGSGTQLSVL.

This clonotype has just a few counts. V gene TRBV29-1 combines with J gene TRBJ2-3, with 7 bases lining up with TRBD2. The CDR3 has 14 residues. The J segment lost 3 bases and the V segment lost 7 bases, leaving 10 bases of the junction unmatched. CDR1 and CDR2 from the germline V gene are SQVTM and ANQGSEA. CDR3 sequence (DNA): TGCAGCGCCCCCCTAGCGGACCGGACAGATACGCAGTATTTT. This gives the protein CSAPLADRTDTQYF.

This clonotype was picked up many times. The J gene is TRBJ1-6, the V gene TRBV25-1; 9 bases map to TRBD1. The CDR3 is 14 amino acids. J lost 8 bases, V lost 4 bases, and 3 bases had no gene match. The germline V gene encodes CDR1 MGHDK and CDR2 SYGVNS. The DNA of the CDR3 is TGTGCCAGCAGTGGAGACAGGGGGTATTCACCCCTCCACTTT. The encoded protein is CASSGDRGYSPLHF.